The text below deals with one TCR beta chain. This entry comes from a study of CD8 T cells in Susac syndrome. The CDR3 contains 14 residues. The V end was cut by 4 bases, the J end by 3 bases, with 10 bases between. Germline loops: CDR1 SNHLY, CDR2 FYNNEI. In blood CD8+ and CD4+ T cells, TCR beta underwent sequencing. FACS enriched CD8+ TEMRA cells, while bulk CD8+ and CD4+ were negatively isolated. RNA totalling about 0.45 to 1 ug underwent reverse transcription with random hexamers. Amplification of TCR beta CDR3 by immunoSEQ multiplex PCR spanned 54 Vbeta and 13 Jbeta. TCRdb ran MiXCR on the immunoSEQ multiplex PCR reads and lists one entry per CDR3 protein. The sample records about 69,000 distinct CDR3 sequences, more than 85% being singletons.

This chain links TRBV2 with TRBJ2-1; tentatively, D is TRBD1 (6 bases). The clonotype comes from a human donor with multiple sclerosis. The sequenced sample was CD8+ T cells from PBMCs. The CDR3 DNA is TGTGCCAGCAGTGCAGGGGCGCTCTACAATGAGCAGTTCTTC. This translates into CASSAGALYNEQFF. Full variable domain (outside the CDR3, taken from reference TRBV2 and TRBJ2-1): EPEVTQTPSHQVTQMGQEVILRCVPISNHLYFYWYRQILGQKVEFLVSFYNNEISEKSEIFDDQFSVERPDGSNFTLKIRSTKLEDSAMYFCASSAGALYNEQFFGPGTRLTVL.